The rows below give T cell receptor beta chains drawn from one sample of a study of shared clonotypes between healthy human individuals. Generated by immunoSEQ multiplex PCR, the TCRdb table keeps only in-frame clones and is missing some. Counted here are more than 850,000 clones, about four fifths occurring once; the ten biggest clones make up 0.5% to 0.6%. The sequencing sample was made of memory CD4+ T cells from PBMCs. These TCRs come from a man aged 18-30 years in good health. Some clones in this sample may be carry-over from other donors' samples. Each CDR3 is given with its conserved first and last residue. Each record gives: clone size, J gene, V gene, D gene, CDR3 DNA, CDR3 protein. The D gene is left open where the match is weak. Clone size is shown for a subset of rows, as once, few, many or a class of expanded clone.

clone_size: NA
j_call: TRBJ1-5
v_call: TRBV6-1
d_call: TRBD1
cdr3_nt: TGTGCCAGCAGCACAGGGGCGGGCAATCAGCCCCAGCATTTT
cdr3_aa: CASSTGAGNQPQHF

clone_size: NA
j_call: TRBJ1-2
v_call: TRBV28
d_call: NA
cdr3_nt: TGTGCCAGCAGCCGATCCGGGACCGATCCTGGCTACACCTTC
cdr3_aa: CASSRSGTDPGYTF

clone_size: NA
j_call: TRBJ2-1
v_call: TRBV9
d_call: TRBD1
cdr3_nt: TGTGCCAGCAGCGTGCTTATGACAGGGGGAAATGAGCAGTTCTTC
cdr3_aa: CASSVLMTGGNEQFF

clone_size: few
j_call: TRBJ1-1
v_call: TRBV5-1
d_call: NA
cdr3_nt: TGCGCCAGCAGCTCCCTCTTGGACGTGAACACTGAAGCTTTCTTT
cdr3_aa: CASSSLLDVNTEAFF

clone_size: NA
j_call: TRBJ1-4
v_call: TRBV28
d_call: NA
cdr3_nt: TGTGCCAGCGGTAAAGGACTCTCAACTAATGAAAAACTGTTTTTT
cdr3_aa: CASGKGLSTNEKLFF

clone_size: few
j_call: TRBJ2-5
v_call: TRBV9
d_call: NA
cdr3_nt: TGTGCCAGCAGCGTCCTCGAACTCCAAGAGACCCAGTACTTC
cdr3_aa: CASSVLELQETQYF

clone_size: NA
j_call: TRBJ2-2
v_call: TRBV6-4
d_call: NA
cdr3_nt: TGTGCCAGCAGATCAACACAGGCTCCCGGGGAGCTGTTTTTT
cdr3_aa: CASRSTQAPGELFF

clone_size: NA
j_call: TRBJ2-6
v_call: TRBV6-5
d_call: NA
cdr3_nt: TGTGCCAGCAGTTACTCGAGCTCTGGGGCCAACGTCCTGACTTTC
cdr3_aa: CASSYSSSGANVLTF

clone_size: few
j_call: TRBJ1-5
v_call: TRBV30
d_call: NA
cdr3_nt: TGTGCCTGGAGTGTAGGTAGGTTCGATCAGCCCCAGCATTTT
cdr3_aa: CAWSVGRFDQPQHF

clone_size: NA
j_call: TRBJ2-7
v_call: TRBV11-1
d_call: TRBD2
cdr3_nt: TGTGCCAGCAGCTTAGAATCGGGGACTAGCGGGAATTTCGAGCAGTACTTC
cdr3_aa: CASSLESGTSGNFEQYF

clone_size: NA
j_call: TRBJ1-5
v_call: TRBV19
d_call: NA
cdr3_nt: TGTGCCAGTAGTACCCTACCCGGGGGGAGCAATCAGCCCCAGCATTTT
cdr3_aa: CASSTLPGGSNQPQHF

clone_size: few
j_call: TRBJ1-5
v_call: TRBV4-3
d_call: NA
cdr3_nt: TGCGCCAGCAGCCTTAGCACTTACGATCAGCCCCAGCATTTT
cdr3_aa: CASSLSTYDQPQHF

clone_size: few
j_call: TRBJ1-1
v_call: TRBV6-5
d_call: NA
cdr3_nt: TGTGCCAGCAGTCGGATTACAACAACTGAAGCTTTCTTT
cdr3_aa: CASSRITTTEAFF

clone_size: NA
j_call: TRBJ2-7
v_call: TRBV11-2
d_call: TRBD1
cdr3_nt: TGTGCCAGCAGCTTATTGGGACAGGGCTACGAGCAGTACTTC
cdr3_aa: CASSLLGQGYEQYF

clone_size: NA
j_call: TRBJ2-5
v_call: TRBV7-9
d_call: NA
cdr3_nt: TGTGCCAGCAGCTTAAGGGGCATGTTGGCAGGCCAAGAGACCCAGTACTTC
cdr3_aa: CASSLRGMLAGQETQYF

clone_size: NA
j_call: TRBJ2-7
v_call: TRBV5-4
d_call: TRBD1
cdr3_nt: TGTGCCAGCAGTTCACAGGACAGGGGGGCCTACGAGCAGTACTTC
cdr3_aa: CASSSQDRGAYEQYF

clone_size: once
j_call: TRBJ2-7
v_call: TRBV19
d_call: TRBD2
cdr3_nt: TGTGCCAGTAGTATAGCCTTCCTTCGAGCGGGGGAGCAGTACTTC
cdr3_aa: CASSIAFLRAGEQYF

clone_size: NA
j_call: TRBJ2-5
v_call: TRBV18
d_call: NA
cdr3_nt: TGTGCCAGCTCACCACTGGACAGAAAAGAGACCCAGTACTTC
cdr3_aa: CASSPLDRKETQYF

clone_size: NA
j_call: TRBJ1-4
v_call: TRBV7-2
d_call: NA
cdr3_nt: TGTGCCAGCAGCTTAGGGAGGGGTCCATCCCCCACTAATGAAAAACTGTTTTTT
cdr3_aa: CASSLGRGPSPTNEKLFF

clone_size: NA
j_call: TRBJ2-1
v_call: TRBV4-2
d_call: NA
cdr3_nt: TGTGCCAGCAGCCCAAGGGCCTTAGGGGAGCAGTTCTTC
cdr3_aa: CASSPRALGEQFF

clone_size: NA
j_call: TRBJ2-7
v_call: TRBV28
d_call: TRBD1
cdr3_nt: TGTGCCAGCACCGTGACAGGGGGTTTCACCTACGAGCAGTACTTC
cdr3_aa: CASTVTGGFTYEQYF

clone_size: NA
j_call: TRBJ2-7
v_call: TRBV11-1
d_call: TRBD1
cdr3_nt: TGTGCCAGCAGCAGTAGGACAGGGAACGAGCAGTACTTC
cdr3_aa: CASSSRTGNEQYF

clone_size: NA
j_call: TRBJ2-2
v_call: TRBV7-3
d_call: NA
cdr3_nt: TGTGCCAGCAGCGTGACAGGGGAGGGCGGGGAGCTGTTTTTT
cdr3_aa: CASSVTGEGGELFF

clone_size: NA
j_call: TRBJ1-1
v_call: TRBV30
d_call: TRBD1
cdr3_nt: TGTGCCTGGAGGGGACAGATGAGCACTGAAGCTTTCTTT
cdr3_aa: CAWRGQMSTEAFF

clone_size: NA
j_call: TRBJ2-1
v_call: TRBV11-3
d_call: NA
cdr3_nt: TGTGCCAGCAGCCTCACGCGGGCCTACAATGAGCAGTTCTTC
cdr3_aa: CASSLTRAYNEQFF

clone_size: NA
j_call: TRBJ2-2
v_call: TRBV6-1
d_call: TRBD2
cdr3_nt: TGTGCCAGCAGTGAGAGACTAGCGGGGGACACCGGGGAGCTGTTTTTT
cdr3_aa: CASSERLAGDTGELFF

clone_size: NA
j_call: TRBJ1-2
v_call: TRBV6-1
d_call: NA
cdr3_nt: TGTGCCAGCAGCACATCGCTGGCCTATGGCTACACCTTC
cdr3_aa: CASSTSLAYGYTF

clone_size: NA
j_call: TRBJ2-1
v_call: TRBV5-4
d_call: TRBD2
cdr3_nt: TGTGCCAGCAGCCCGGGACTACTAATCCAGGAGCAGTTCTTC
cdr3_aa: CASSPGLLIQEQFF

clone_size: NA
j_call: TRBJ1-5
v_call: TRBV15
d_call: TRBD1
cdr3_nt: TGTGCCACCAGCAGAGAGGTAGGGGGCGGGCAGCCCCAGCATTTT
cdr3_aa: CATSREVGGGQPQHF

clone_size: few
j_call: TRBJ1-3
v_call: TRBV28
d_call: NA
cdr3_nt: TGTGCCAGCAGTTTAGACCTACTACCAAGCTCTGGAAACACCATATATTTT
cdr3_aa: CASSLDLLPSSGNTIYF

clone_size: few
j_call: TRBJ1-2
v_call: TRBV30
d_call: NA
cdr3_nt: TGTGCCTGGATCCGGGCTGAATCTACAGGGACCTTC
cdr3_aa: CAWIRAESTGTF

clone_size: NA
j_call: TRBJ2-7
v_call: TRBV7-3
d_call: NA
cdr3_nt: TGTGCCAGCAGCTTATTCCGCCCCTACGAGCAGTACTTC
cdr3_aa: CASSLFRPYEQYF

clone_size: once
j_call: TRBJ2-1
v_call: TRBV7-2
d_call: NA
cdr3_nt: TGTGCCAGCAGTCAAGCGGGCTCCTACAATGAGCAGTTCTTC
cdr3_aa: CASSQAGSYNEQFF

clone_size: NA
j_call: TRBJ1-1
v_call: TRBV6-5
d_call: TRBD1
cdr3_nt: TGTGCCAGCTGGAACCGGGACAGGGGGCGCACTGAAGCTTTCTTT
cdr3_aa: CASWNRDRGRTEAFF

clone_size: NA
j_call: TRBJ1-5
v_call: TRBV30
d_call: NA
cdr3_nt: TGTGCCTGGGGGTTCGAACTGCCCCAGCATTTT
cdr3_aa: CAWGFELPQHF

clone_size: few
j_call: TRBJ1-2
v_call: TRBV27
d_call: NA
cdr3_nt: TGTGCCAGCAGTCCGAACCTAGGCAGGGGCTATGGCTACACCTTC
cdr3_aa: CASSPNLGRGYGYTF

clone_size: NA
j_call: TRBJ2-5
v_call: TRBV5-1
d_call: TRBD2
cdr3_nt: TGCGCCAGCAGCTTGGGGACTAGCGGGACCCAAGAGACCCAGTACTTC
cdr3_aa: CASSLGTSGTQETQYF

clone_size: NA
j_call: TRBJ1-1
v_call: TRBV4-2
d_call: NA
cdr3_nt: TGTGCCAGCAGCCAAGCCGGGGGAGTCCTGCAAGGTGAAGCTTTCTTT
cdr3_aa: CASSQAGGVLQGEAFF

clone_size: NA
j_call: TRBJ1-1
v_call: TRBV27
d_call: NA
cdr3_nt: TGTGCCAGCAGTTTACTCCCCGGTGTCAGCATGAACACTGAAGCTTTCTTT
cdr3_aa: CASSLLPGVSMNTEAFF

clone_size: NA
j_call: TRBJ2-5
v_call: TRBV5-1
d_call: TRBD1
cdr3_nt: TGCGCCAGCCACAGGGGTTGGCAAGAGACCCAGTACTTC
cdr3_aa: CASHRGWQETQYF